This TCR beta chain emerged from a study of T cells in Graves' hyperthyroidism and ophthalmopathy. Amplified TCR beta CDR3 regions came from RNA transcripts. TCR CDR3 underwent first-round RT-PCR with the HTBI primer set. TCRdb called the multiplex PCR reads again in MiXCR, with one record for every CDR3 protein. Of around 300,000 distinct CDR3 sequences in the sample, approximately 15% were seen once. The ends lost 8 bases at V and 3 bases at J; junction bases unmatched: 20. This CDR3 has 18 residues. CDR1 is MDHEN, CDR2 SYDVKM, per germline. A NOSPECS grade of at least 4, a Clinical Activity Score of at least 3 and duration under 3 months were recorded in ophthalmopathy patients. Each diagnosis drew on symptoms, thyroxine, TRAb, thyroid ultrasound and orbital computed tomography findings.

Input material: blood. The receptor was derived from a woman aged 40-49 years with Graves' ophthalmopathy. V gene TRBV28 combines with J gene TRBJ2-7; 9 bases line up with TRBD1. The CDR3 protein is CASEIYMGRGTGRYEQYF. CDR3 coding DNA: TGTGCCAGCGAAATTTATATGGGTAGGGGGACAGGGCGCTACGAGCAGTACTTC.